Listed below are T cell receptor beta chains from one sample, sequenced in a study of T cell repertoires in cytomegalovirus infection. TCRdb redid the calling of the reads with MiXCR, one entry per CDR3 protein. The data contain about 46,000 distinct CDR3 sequences, about a fifth of them seen just once; the ten biggest clones take up about 55%. No antigen is known for these receptors. Sequencing used CD8+ T cells from cultured PBMCs, obtained from culture after CMV antigen stimulation. The receptors here all came from a human donor in good health (CMV status not recorded). Some clones in this sample may be carry-over from other donors' samples. CDR3s include the opening cysteine and the closing phenylalanine or tryptophan. The D gene is left open where the match is weak. The size entry is marked missing in some rows and otherwise reads once, few, many or a size class.

CDR3 length,clone size,D gene,J gene,V gene,CDR3 protein,CDR3 DNA
12,many,NA,TRBJ2-1,TRBV11-3,CASSSGTQEQFF,TGTGCCAGCTCCTCCGGGACCCAAGAGCAGTTCTTC
11,NA,NA,TRBJ2-5,TRBV27,CASSSQGTQYF,TGTGCCAGCAGTAGCCAAGGGACCCAGTACTTC
15,NA,TRBD2,TRBJ2-7,TRBV13,CASSLLAGFSYEQYF,TGTGCCAGCAGCTTATTAGCGGGTTTCTCCTACGAGCAGTACTTC
17,NA,NA,TRBJ1-3,TRBV4-2,CASSQERLESSGNTIYF,TGTGCCAGCAGCCAAGAGCGGCTAGAAAGCTCTGGAAACACCATATATTTT
13,NA,TRBD1,TRBJ2-7,TRBV9,CASSLRTGSEQYF,TGTGCCAGCAGCCTCCGGACAGGGTCCGAGCAGTACTTC
14,NA,TRBD1,TRBJ1-1,TRBV7-3,CASSHTGEGTEAFF,TGTGCCAGCAGCCACACAGGGGAAGGGACTGAAGCTTTCTTT
14,once,NA,TRBJ2-2,TRBV7-6,CASSRDLYPGELFF,TGTGCCAGCAGCCGTGACCTTTATCCCGGGGAGCTGTTTTTT
15,NA,NA,TRBJ2-2,TRBV12-3/TRBV12-4,CASSPTGQGTGELFF,TGTGCCAGCAGTCCCACAGGGCAGGGCACCGGGGAGCTGTTTTTT
16,NA,NA,TRBJ2-1,TRBV19,CASSIDEGSSYNEQFF,TGTGCCAGTAGTATAGATGAGGGGAGCTCCTACAATGAGCAGTTCTTC
13,NA,NA,TRBJ2-7,TRBV29-1,CSGTVPSSYEQYF,TGCAGCGGGACCGTCCCGAGCTCCTACGAGCAGTACTTC
13,NA,NA,TRBJ1-1,TRBV10-2,CASSEGQNTEAFF,TGCGCCAGCAGTGAAGGACAGAACACTGAAGCTTTCTTT
16,many,NA,TRBJ2-1,TRBV28,CASGSYRGGGYNEQFF,TGTGCCAGCGGGTCGTACAGGGGAGGGGGATACAATGAGCAGTTCTTC
14,NA,TRBD1,TRBJ1-2,TRBV6-5,CASSYPSDRDGYTF,TGTGCCAGCAGTTACCCCTCGGACAGGGATGGCTACACCTTC
14,many,TRBD1,TRBJ2-3,TRBV7-3,CATGTENSTDTQYF,TGTGCCACGGGGACAGAAAATAGCACAGATACGCAGTATTTT
18,few,NA,TRBJ2-7,TRBV4-1,CASSLGDLNRDGDYEQYF,TGCGCCAGCAGCCTAGGAGATCTGAACCGGGACGGTGACTACGAGCAGTACTTC
14,many,NA,TRBJ2-3,TRBV4-2,CASSQAKVTDTQYF,TGTGCCAGCAGCCAAGCAAAAGTTACAGATACGCAGTATTTT
15,NA,NA,TRBJ2-1,TRBV27,CASSTDGSSYNEQFF,TGTGCCAGCAGCACAGACGGGAGCTCCTACAATGAGCAGTTCTTC
17,few,TRBD1,TRBJ1-6,TRBV2,CASSDVRGLSMGSPLHF,TGTGCCAGCAGTGATGTTAGGGGGCTGTCTATGGGTTCACCCCTCCACTTT
15,NA,TRBD1,TRBJ1-5,TRBV12-3/TRBV12-4,CASSFGTELNQPQHF,TGTGCCAGCAGTTTCGGGACAGAGCTAAATCAGCCCCAGCATTTT
17,few,NA,TRBJ2-5,TRBV3-1,CASSPRGWGAPQETQYF,TGTGCCAGCAGCCCCAGGGGCTGGGGCGCCCCCCAAGAGACCCAGTACTTC
14,few,NA,TRBJ2-7,TRBV7-9,CASSTHGPIYEQYF,TGTGCCAGCAGCACTCACGGACCGATCTACGAGCAGTACTTC
13,few,NA,TRBJ1-5,TRBV6-1,CASSEYGAQPQHF,TGTGCCAGCAGTGAATATGGGGCCCAGCCCCAGCATTTT
15,few,TRBD2,TRBJ2-5,TRBV20-1,CSAPPTTSGQETQYF,TGCAGTGCCCCACCCACTACTAGCGGCCAAGAGACCCAGTACTTC
15,few,TRBD1,TRBJ2-1,TRBV27,CASSYTGGAYNEQFF,TGTGCCAGCAGTTATACAGGGGGTGCATACAATGAGCAGTTCTTC
12,NA,NA,TRBJ1-1,TRBV19,CASSPGQPEAFF,TGTGCCAGTAGTCCAGGACAGCCAGAAGCTTTCTTT
14,NA,NA,TRBJ2-7,TRBV10-3,CAISESGETYEQYF,TGTGCCATCAGTGAGTCTGGGGAAACTTACGAGCAGTACTTC
14,NA,TRBD2,TRBJ2-7,TRBV24-1,CATSQRGDSYEQYF,TGTGCCACCAGCCAGCGGGGGGACTCCTACGAGCAGTACTTC
16,few,NA,TRBJ2-5,TRBV27,CASSPHLGRGRETQYF,TGTGCCAGCAGTCCTCACCTGGGGAGGGGGCGAGAGACCCAGTACTTC
13,many,NA,TRBJ1-1,TRBV12-3/TRBV12-4,CASSEGPSTEAFF,TGTGCCAGCAGCGAGGGCCCGAGCACTGAAGCTTTCTTT
15,NA,TRBD1,TRBJ1-1,TRBV4-3,CASSQDTGGPTEAFF,TGCGCCAGCAGCCAAGATACAGGGGGGCCCACTGAAGCTTTCTTT
15,NA,NA,TRBJ2-6,TRBV10-3,CAISDPRAGANVLTF,TGTGCCATCAGTGATCCTAGGGCTGGGGCCAACGTCCTGACTTTC
16,NA,TRBD1,TRBJ1-4,TRBV5-1,CASSEIDRGADEKLFF,TGCGCCAGCAGCGAAATCGACAGGGGGGCGGATGAAAAACTGTTTTTT
13,few,NA,TRBJ2-3,TRBV10-3,CAISGGGGDTQYF,TGTGCCATCAGTGGAGGGGGTGGAGATACGCAGTATTTT
13,many,NA,TRBJ2-5,TRBV7-9,CASRGAGSETQYF,TGTGCCAGCAGGGGGGCAGGGAGTGAGACCCAGTACTTC
16,many,TRBD1,TRBJ2-1,TRBV7-8,CASSSNRGQGVEEQFF,TGTGCCAGCAGCTCTAACCGGGGACAGGGAGTTGAAGAGCAGTTCTTC
18,few,NA,TRBJ1-6,TRBV10-3,CAISESDSDPSGDSPLHF,TGTGCCATCAGTGAGTCAGACAGCGACCCAAGTGGGGATTCACCCCTCCACTTT
13,NA,NA,TRBJ2-1,TRBV24-1,CATSDLGEPEQFF,TGTGCCACCAGTGATTTGGGGGAGCCTGAGCAGTTCTTC
17,many,TRBD2,TRBJ2-3,TRBV2,CASGTRASGGFTDTQYF,TGTGCCAGCGGGACCCGGGCTAGCGGGGGGTTCACAGATACGCAGTATTTT
13,few,NA,TRBJ1-6,TRBV19,CASSLQDMRSLHF,TGTGCCAGTAGTCTGCAGGATATGAGGTCCCTCCACTTT
14,NA,TRBD1,TRBJ2-5,TRBV2,CASSWDRGQETQYF,TGTGCCAGCAGTTGGGACAGGGGCCAAGAGACCCAGTACTTC
14,many,NA,TRBJ1-1,TRBV6-6,CASSYYTANTEAFF,TGTGCCAGCAGTTACTACACGGCCAACACTGAAGCTTTCTTT
14,NA,NA,TRBJ2-7,TRBV7-9,CASSSRNGGDEQYF,TGTGCCAGCAGCTCACGTAATGGGGGAGACGAGCAGTACTTC
12,many,NA,TRBJ2-1,TRBV7-2,CASSLVPNEQFF,TGTGCCAGCAGCTTAGTTCCGAATGAGCAGTTCTTC
15,few,NA,TRBJ1-2,TRBV28,CASTSTGGLLYGYTF,TGTGCCAGCACCTCCACCGGGGGCCTCCTATATGGCTACACCTTC
14,NA,TRBD2,TRBJ2-7,TRBV5-4,CASSFGGSTYEQYF,TGTGCCAGCAGCTTCGGGGGGAGTACCTACGAGCAGTACTTC
19,NA,TRBD2,TRBJ2-1,TRBV6-2/TRBV6-3,CASSYPLASGGAIMDEQFF,TGTGCCAGCAGTTACCCCCTGGCTAGCGGGGGGGCCATCATGGATGAGCAGTTCTTC
16,many,TRBD2,TRBJ2-1,TRBV7-9,CASSPKLAEAYNEQFF,TGTGCCAGCAGCCCAAAACTAGCGGAGGCCTACAATGAGCAGTTCTTC
11,NA,NA,TRBJ2-1,TRBV29-1,CSAKLGNEQFF,TGCAGCGCCAAATTGGGCAATGAGCAGTTCTTC
15,NA,NA,TRBJ2-3,TRBV7-2,CASSSSLAAQDTQYF,TGTGCCAGCAGCTCATCACTAGCAGCACAAGATACGCAGTATTTT
14,few,NA,TRBJ2-1,TRBV5-6,CASSTGGSYNEQFF,TGTGCCAGCAGCACCGGGGGCTCCTACAATGAGCAGTTCTTC
17,many,NA,TRBJ2-3,TRBV11-2,CASSLEVVGTESDTQYF,TGTGCCAGCAGCTTAGAAGTGGTGGGGACTGAGTCGGATACGCAGTATTTT
17,many,TRBD1,TRBJ1-6,TRBV4-3,CASSQAEDGTGDSPLHF,TGCGCCAGCAGCCAAGCGGAAGATGGGACAGGGGATTCACCCCTCCACTTT